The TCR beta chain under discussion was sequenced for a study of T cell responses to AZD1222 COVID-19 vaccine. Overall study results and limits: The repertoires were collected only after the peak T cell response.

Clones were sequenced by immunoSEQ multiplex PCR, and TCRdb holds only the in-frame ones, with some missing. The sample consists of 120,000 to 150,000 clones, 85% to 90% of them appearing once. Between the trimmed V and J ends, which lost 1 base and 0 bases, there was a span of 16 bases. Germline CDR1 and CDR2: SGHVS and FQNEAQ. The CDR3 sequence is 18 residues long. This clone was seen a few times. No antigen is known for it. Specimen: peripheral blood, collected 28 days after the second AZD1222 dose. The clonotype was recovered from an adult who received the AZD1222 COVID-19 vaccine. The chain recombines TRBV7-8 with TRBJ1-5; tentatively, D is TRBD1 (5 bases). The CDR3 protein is CASSLDVGYRFSNQPQHF. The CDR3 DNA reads TGTGCCAGCAGCTTAGACGTTGGTTACAGGTTTAGCAATCAGCCCCAGCATTTT.